This TCR beta chain was recovered during a study of glioma-infiltrating T cells after dendritic cell vaccination. Input was 2 ug genomic DNA, or all available if less. Amplification used 60 V beta primers and 13 J beta primers. The data were produced by immunoSEQ multiplex PCR, yet TCRdb's version contains in-frame clones alone and is incomplete. This table holds about 100,000 clones, 79% found once. The clonotype comes from a human donor with glioblastoma. The sample here was blood, taken before dendritic cell vaccination.

In DNA form, the CDR3 reads TGTGCCAGCAGCTGGTCCACAGGGGTGGGAGAGACCCAGTACTTC. This translates into CASSWSTGVGETQYF. The chain joins TRBV5-6 to TRBJ2-5, with TRBD1 matching over 7 bases. V lost 3 bases to trimming and J lost 4 bases; unmatched junction nucleotides: 9. Germline CDR1 and CDR2: SGHDT and YYEEEE. The CDR3 covers 15 residues.